These 8 T cell receptor beta chains were all obtained from the same sample, sequenced in a study of control samples from healthy donors and cancer patients. Using immunoSEQ multiplex PCR, the repertoire was profiled, and TCRdb retains in-frame clones only, with some absent. The top ten clones hold 1.4% to 1.5% of a sample with about 190,000 clones, approximately 92% of them seen once. Sequenced input: blood. These receptors all come from a man younger than 35 in good health.

The J gene is TRBJ2-1, the V gene TRBV7-3; the match to TRBD2 covers 9 bases. The V segment lost 5 bases and the J segment 6 bases; nucleotides outside the gene matches: 8. Per the germline V gene, CDR1 is SGHTA and CDR2 is FQGTGA. This CDR3 spans 15 amino acids. CDR3 DNA sequence: TGTGCCAGCAGCCGCGGGGGGGCCGGTCGCAATGAGCAGTTCTTC. Its protein product is CASSRGGAGRNEQFF. The full variable domain, in which reference TRBV7-3 and TRBJ2-1 provide the parts outside the CDR3, is GAGVSQTPSNKVTEKGKYVELRCDPISGHTALYWYRQSLGQGPEFLIYFQGTGAADDSGLPNDRFFAVRPEGSVSTLKIQRTERGDSAVYLCASSRGGAGRNEQFFGPGTRLTVL.

The genes are TRBV24-1 and TRBJ2-1; perhaps TRBD1 as D (6 bases). Trimming pared 2 bases from V and 7 bases from J, leaving 11 bases between. Germline V gene lookup returns CDR1 KGHDR and CDR2 SFDVKD. The CDR3 spans 14 residues. CDR3 coding DNA: TGTGCCACCAGTGATTCTAACAGGGCGAATGAGCAGTTCTTC. It encodes CATSDSNRANEQFF.

The rearrangement uses TRBV19 and TRBJ2-3, with 10 bases identical to TRBD1. The CDR3 consists of 14 residues. Unmatched junction bases numbered 4, after V lost 6 bases and J lost 4 bases. In germline, CDR1 is LNHDA, CDR2 SQIVND (reference sequence). This CDR3 reads CASSWDRGPDTQYF. DNA for the CDR3: TGTGCCAGTAGCTGGGACAGGGGCCCAGATACGCAGTATTTT.

The chain recombines TRBV6-1 with TRBJ1-1, with a tentative D call TRBD1 (5 bases). From germline, CDR1 is MNHNS and CDR2 SASEGT. V was shortened by 3 bases and J by 2 bases, with 13 bases between the two germline ends. The CDR3 loop spans 15 amino acids. The CDR3 coding sequence is TGTGCCAGCAGTGACCTGGGACGGATCAACACTGAAGCTTTCTTT. This sequence encodes CASSDLGRINTEAFF.

V usage is TRBV14 and J usage is TRBJ2-1, with 8 positions matching TRBD2. Germline V gene data show CDR1 as SGHDN and CDR2 as FVKESK. CDR3 length: 16 amino acids. V lost 1 base, J lost 7 bases, and 9 bases stayed unmatched. The CDR3: CASSQARTSLWNEQFF. The CDR3 DNA reads TGTGCCAGCAGCCAAGCCAGGACTAGCCTGTGGAATGAGCAGTTCTTC.

This chain links TRBV5-1 with TRBJ2-2; 9 nucleotides match TRBD2. The CDR3 is 20 residues long. Germline V gene sequence: CDR1 SGHRS, CDR2 YFSETQ. V lost 4 bases, J lost 0 bases, and 16 bases stayed unmatched. The CDR3 nucleotides read TGCGCCAGCAGCCTAGGTGAAGCGGGGGGCTCCTTCGCGAACACCGGGGAGCTGTTTTTT. Protein product: CASSLGEAGGSFANTGELFF.

The chain carries TRBV18 and TRBJ1-4; D possibly corresponds to TRBD1 (5 bases). The CDR3 runs to 14 residues. V gave up 3 bases and J gave up 7 bases, with 12 bases separating them. Germline CDR1 and CDR2: KGHSH and LQKENI. In DNA, the CDR3 is TGTGCCAGCTCACCGAACCAGGGTCGTGAAAAACTGTTTTTT. Residues: CASSPNQGREKLFF.

Notes on this clone: Different DNA sequences within this sample yield the same CDR3. V usage is TRBV18 and J usage is TRBJ2-5; 7 bases are shared with TRBD1. Per the germline V gene, CDR1 is KGHSH and CDR2 is LQKENI. The V and J ends lost 1 base and 4 bases, in that order; junction bases with no gene match: 0. The CDR3 loop spans 13 amino acids. The CDR3 DNA sequence: TGTGCCAGCTCACCACAGGGGGCAGAGACCCAGTACTTC. This codes for CASSPQGAETQYF.